This passage covers 29 T cell receptor beta chains from one sample sequenced in a study of Tregs in tolerant kidney transplant recipients. Produced via immunoSEQ multiplex PCR; TCRdb's table is partial and in-frame only. The sample has over 85,000 clones, roughly 93% seen once; the top ten hold 0.46%. Sequencing used CD4+ T cells from blood, obtained before the transplant. The receptors originated from a human donor who received a combined kidney and bone marrow transplant.

CDR3 nucleotides: TGTGCCAGCAGTCAACAGGGGGCGCTTGAAAAACTGTTTTTT. As protein: CASSQQGALEKLFF. This chain connects TRBV28 to TRBJ1-4, with 9 bases that match TRBD1. J gave up 7 bases and V 5 bases, and 5 bases lay outside the gene matches. Germline CDR1 and CDR2: MDHEN and SYDVKM. The CDR3 sequence is 14 residues long.

This chain links TRBV5-1 with TRBJ2-5; 11 bases are shared with TRBD2. From germline, CDR1 is SGHRS and CDR2 YFSETQ. Losses at the gene ends were 7 bases for V and 2 bases for J; bases not matched to a gene: 13. The CDR3 consists of 17 residues. The chain's CDR3 is CASSTASGGTRQETQYF. In DNA, the CDR3 is TGCGCCAGCTCCACAGCTAGCGGGGGGACACGACAAGAGACCCAGTACTTC.

J is TRBJ2-2 and V is TRBV7-3; a possible D gene is TRBD2 (5 bases). V was shortened by 1 base and J by 1 base, with 16 bases between the two germline ends. Germline CDR1 and CDR2: SGHTA and FQGTGA. The CDR3 has 18 amino acids. DNA for the CDR3: TGTGCCAGCAGCTTAAGGGGTAGGCCTAGCTTGAACACCGGGGAGCTGTTTTTT. Translated, it gives CASSLRGRPSLNTGELFF. The whole variable domain, remainder taken from reference TRBV7-3 and TRBJ2-2, is GAGVSQTPSNKVTEKGKYVELRCDPISGHTALYWYRQSLGQGPEFLIYFQGTGAADDSGLPNDRFFAVRPEGSVSTLKIQRTERGDSAVYLCASSLRGRPSLNTGELFFGEGSRLTVL.

The chain joins TRBV9 to TRBJ1-1; no clear D gene. Looked up from germline, CDR1 is SGDLS and CDR2 is YYNGEE. V lost 3 bases to trimming and J lost 10 bases, with 22 bases between them. The CDR3 has 15 amino acids. The CDR3 loop reads CASSASIVPGVGAFF. CDR3 bases: TGTGCCAGCAGCGCTTCCATCGTCCCGGGAGTAGGAGCTTTCTTT. The full variable domain, its missing parts supplied by reference TRBV9 and TRBJ1-1, is DSGVTQTPKHLITATGQRVTLRCSPRSGDLSVYWYQQSLDQGLQFLIQYYNGEERAKGNILERFSAQQFPDLHSELNLSSLELGDSALYFCASSASIVPGVGAFFGQGTRLTVV.

Comment on this clone: Other DNA variants within this sample encode the same CDR3. The J gene is TRBJ1-6, the V gene TRBV30; D possibly corresponds to TRBD1 (6 bases). V dropped 4 bases and J dropped 7 bases, with 14 bases sitting between them. The germline V gene encodes CDR1 GTSNPN and CDR2 SVGIG (reference sequence). The CDR3 is 14 amino acids. CDR3 protein: CAWNIDRQNSPLHF. The CDR3 region has the DNA TGTGCCTGGAACATAGACAGGCAGAATTCACCCCTCCACTTT.

V usage is TRBV18 and J usage is TRBJ2-7; D is possibly TRBD1 (5 bases). V was trimmed by 3 bases and J by 1 base, leaving 13 bases between them. This CDR3 contains 15 residues. The germline V gene has CDR1 KGHSH and CDR2 LQKENI. CDR3 in DNA: TGTGCCAGCTCACCGGGCAGGGCGACGTCCTACGAGCAGTACTTC. Translating gives CASSPGRATSYEQYF.

The rearrangement joins TRBV7-9 to TRBJ1-1; D might be TRBD1 (6 bases). Trimming removed 3 bases at V and 5 bases at J, with 13 bases between. Germline V gives CDR1 SEHNR, CDR2 FQNEAQ (reference sequence). The CDR3 extends over 14 amino acids. CDR3 sequence (DNA): TGTGCCAGCAGCTTGAACGGGGGGCGAACTGAAGCTTTCTTT. Its protein product is CASSLNGGRTEAFF. The entire variable domain, with the rest obtained from reference TRBV7-9 and TRBJ1-1, is as follows: DTGVSQNPRHKITKRGQNVTFRCDPISEHNRLYWYRQTLGQGPEFLTYFQNEAQLEKSRLLSDRFSAERPKGSFSTLEIQRTEQGDSAMYLCASSLNGGRTEAFFGQGTRLTVV.

J is TRBJ1-1 and V is TRBV12-5, with D perhaps matching TRBD1 (5 bases). This CDR3 region has 13 residues. The V and J ends lost 3 bases and 4 bases respectively, with 9 bases between them. Germline lookup yields CDR1 LGHNT and CDR2 FRNRAP. The CDR3 DNA reads TGTGCTAGTGGTTTACAGGAGGGCACTGAAGCTTTCTTT. Residues: CASGLQEGTEAFF. The full variable domain, rest sourced from reference TRBV12-5 and TRBJ1-1, is DARVTQTPRHKVTEMGQEVTMRCQPILGHNTVFWYRQTMMQGLELLAYFRNRAPLDDSGMPKDRFSAEMPDATLATLKIQPSEPRDSAVYFCASGLQEGTEAFFGQGTRLTVV.

The V gene is TRBV5-1, the J gene TRBJ2-2; 11 bases align to TRBD1. This CDR3 contains 15 residues. After removal of 6 bases from V and 3 bases from J, the junction contained 4 bases not matched to a gene. From germline, CDR1 is SGHRS and CDR2 YFSETQ. The CDR3 DNA is TGCGCCAGCACCCGGACAGGGGGCGACACCGGGGAGCTGTTTTTT. This sequence encodes CASTRTGGDTGELFF.

The chain couples TRBV7-9 to TRBJ1-2; D is undetermined. From germline, CDR1 is SEHNR and CDR2 FQNEAQ (reference sequence). The CDR3 contains 14 residues. V lost 1 base to trimming and J lost 4 bases, with 10 bases between them. The CDR3 here is CASSLGQELYGYTF. The CDR3 coding sequence is TGTGCCAGCAGCTTAGGCCAAGAGCTCTATGGCTACACCTTC.

This chain links TRBV6-5 with TRBJ2-5; 8 nucleotides match TRBD2. Germline lookup yields CDR1 MNHEY and CDR2 SVGAGI. There are 14 residues in the CDR3. Unmatched junction bases numbered 3, after V lost 2 bases and J lost 4 bases. DNA of the CDR3: TGTGCCAGCAGTTACGTAGCGGGAAGAGAGACCCAGTACTTC. It codes for CASSYVAGRETQYF.

V gene TRBV6-5 combines with J gene TRBJ2-7; TRBD1 is a possible D gene (5 bases). CDR3 size: 13 residues. The germline CDR1 and CDR2 sequences are MNHEY and SVGAGI. The V end lost 2 bases, the J end lost 3 bases, and 8 bases lay between the germline ends. In DNA form, the CDR3 reads TGTGCCAGCAGTTACAGACAGCACTACGAGCAGTACTTC. Translated: CASSYRQHYEQYF.

As concerns this clone: In the same sample, other DNA sequences code for this CDR3. V usage is TRBV5-1 and J usage is TRBJ2-1, with 14 bases that match TRBD2. The junction had 3 bases not matched to a gene; V was cut back by 4 bases and J by 9 bases. There are 14 residues in the CDR3. Per the germline V gene, CDR1 is SGHRS and CDR2 is YFSETQ. The CDR3 protein is CASSLGLAGGEQFF. The CDR3 DNA sequence: TGCGCCAGCAGCCTAGGACTAGCGGGAGGTGAGCAGTTCTTC.

This chain connects TRBV19 to TRBJ2-5; TRBD1 is a possible D gene (6 bases). Trimming took 6 bases from V and 3 from J, leaving 11 bases between them. From germline, CDR1 is LNHDA and CDR2 SQIVND (reference sequence). This CDR3 is 13 amino acids long. For the CDR3, the DNA is TGTGCCAGTAGCACAAACAGGGAAGAGACCCAGTACTTC. Amino acids: CASSTNREETQYF. The whole variable domain, remainder taken from reference TRBV19 and TRBJ2-5, is DGGITQSPKYLFRKEGQNVTLSCEQNLNHDAMYWYRQDPGQGLRLIYYSQIVNDFQKGDIAEGYSVSREKKESFPLTVTSAQKNPTAFYLCASSTNREETQYFGPGTRLLVL.

J is TRBJ1-5 and V is TRBV6-5; no firm D call. Germline CDR1 reads MNHEY; CDR2 reads SVGAGI. CDR3 length: 14 residues. V dropped 6 bases and J dropped 2 bases, with 11 bases sitting between them. CDR3 bases: TGTGCCAGCAGGCTATCCGTGGGCAATCAGCCCCAGCATTTT. Protein product: CASRLSVGNQPQHF.

The V and J genes are TRBV6-1 and TRBJ2-5; 8 positions agree with TRBD2. Trimming removed 6 bases from V and 1 base from J; junction bases left unmatched: 7. CDR3 length: 15 amino acids. The germline CDR1 and CDR2 sequences are MNHNS and SASEGT. The CDR3 here is CASRGRGGRQETQYF. CDR3 in DNA: TGTGCCAGCAGAGGACGCGGGGGGCGCCAAGAGACCCAGTACTTC.

The rearrangement joins TRBV7-3 to TRBJ1-5; D might be TRBD1 (6 bases). Germline CDR1 is SGHTA and CDR2 is FQGTGA. This CDR3 is built from 16 residues. V lost 3 bases and J lost 2, with 14 bases in between. The DNA for the CDR3 is TGTGCCAGCAGCTTTAAACGACAGGCTGGCAATCAGCCCCAGCATTTT. It encodes CASSFKRQAGNQPQHF.

The V call is TRBV11-2, the J call TRBJ1-3; possible D gene TRBD1, 5 bases. V lost 2 bases and J 0 bases, leaving 11 bases between the germline ends. Germline CDR1 reads SGHAT; CDR2 reads FQNNGV. The CDR3 has 16 residues. CDR3 nucleotides: TGTGCCAGCAGCTTATCTTGGGGCAACTCTGGAAACACCATATATTTT. Translated, it gives CASSLSWGNSGNTIYF.

CDR3 DNA: TGTGCCAGCAGCCAAGAGTACGGACTGACCTATGGCTACACCTTC. Its translation: CASSQEYGLTYGYTF. V usage is TRBV4-2 and J usage is TRBJ1-2; D gene ambiguous. Trimming took 0 bases from V and 4 from J, leaving 12 bases between them. Per the germline V gene, CDR1 is LGHNA and CDR2 is YNFKEQ. CDR3 length equals 15 residues.

The rearrangement links TRBV19 to TRBJ2-5, with TRBD1 matching over 9 bases. The CDR3 runs to 20 residues. CDR1 is LNHDA, CDR2 SQIVND, per germline (reference sequence). Germline trimming cut 4 bases from V and 4 bases from J; bases unmatched to any gene: 22. This CDR3 reads CASSTDYHEDIGTGRETQYF. CDR3 DNA: TGTGCCAGTAGTACCGATTACCACGAAGATATCGGGACAGGGAGAGAGACCCAGTACTTC.

V gene TRBV11-2 combines with J gene TRBJ1-4; the D gene is possibly TRBD1 (6 bases). V was cut by 4 bases and J by 8 bases, with 11 bases left in between. In germline, CDR1 is SGHAT, CDR2 FQNNGV. This CDR3 is 13 amino acids long. DNA of the CDR3: TGTGCCAGCAGCTACAGGGTCCGAGAAAAACTGTTTTTT. As protein: CASSYRVREKLFF.

The V gene is TRBV6-5, the J gene TRBJ1-5, with D tentatively TRBD1 (6 bases). From germline, CDR1 is MNHEY and CDR2 SVGAGI. The CDR3 has 15 residues. V was clipped by 5 bases and J by 1 base, with 12 bases between them. The CDR3 nucleotides read TGTGCCAGCAGTCGCCCGGGACAAAGCAATCAGCCCCAGCATTTT. This translates into CASSRPGQSNQPQHF.

The chain uses TRBV2 and TRBJ2-3; 8 nucleotides line up with TRBD2. Germline trimming cut 5 bases from V and 2 bases from J; bases unmatched to any gene: 3. This CDR3 is 14 amino acids long. Per the germline V gene, CDR1 is SNHLY and CDR2 is FYNNEI. The CDR3 spells CASSRLANTDTQYF. CDR3 bases: TGTGCCAGCAGTAGACTAGCGAACACAGATACGCAGTATTTT. Full variable domain (outside the CDR3, taken from reference TRBV2 and TRBJ2-3): EPEVTQTPSHQVTQMGQEVILRCVPISNHLYFYWYRQILGQKVEFLVSFYNNEISEKSEIFDDQFSVERPDGSNFTLKIRSTKLEDSAMYFCASSRLANTDTQYFGPGTRLTVL.

The chain is built from TRBV30 and TRBJ2-5; D unclear. V was cut by 0 bases and J by 9 bases, with 11 bases left in between. The CDR3 spans 12 residues. Germline-derived CDR1 and CDR2 are GTSNPN and SVGIG (reference sequence). In DNA form, the CDR3 reads TGTGCCTGGAGTGTGGGCCCCTTAGCCCAGTACTTC. This translates into CAWSVGPLAQYF.

J is TRBJ2-5 and V is TRBV5-1; TRBD1 aligns across 8 bases. Germline CDR1 SGHRS, CDR2 YFSETQ. CDR3 length equals 14 residues. V dropped 4 bases and J dropped 1; count of bases not matched to a gene: 3. The CDR3 DNA follows: TGCGCCAGCAGCATAGGACAGGGCCAAGAGACCCAGTACTTC. This codes for CASSIGQGQETQYF.

This clone was seen once. The chain employs TRBV29-1 and TRBJ2-5; 7 nucleotides agree with TRBD2. CDR1 and CDR2 (germline): SQVTM, ANQGSEA. The CDR3 is made up of 12 amino acids. V trimming: 7 bases; J trimming: 5 bases; junction bases outside the gene matches: 7. The CDR3 spells CSAVWGGETQYF. CDR3 coding DNA: TGCAGCGCTGTGTGGGGGGGGGAGACCCAGTACTTC.

The chain combines TRBV4-3 with TRBJ2-5; 12 bases fit TRBD2. There are 18 residues in the CDR3. With 0 bases clipped from V and 5 bases from J, the junction kept 10 bases outside the gene matches. CDR1 and CDR2 from the germline V gene are LGHNA and YSLEER. The CDR3 DNA reads as TGCGCCAGCAGCCAAGACCGGGCTAGCGGGGGGGCCGGGGAGACCCAGTACTTC. Amino acid sequence: CASSQDRASGGAGETQYF.

V usage is TRBV28 and J usage is TRBJ2-5; 12 bases map to TRBD2. Germline CDR1 reads MDHEN; CDR2 reads SYDVKM. V lost 5 bases and J lost 5; bases outside the gene matches: 9. This CDR3 has 16 amino acids. CDR3 in amino acids: CASSPLLAGGRETQYF. CDR3 sequence (DNA): TGTGCCAGCAGTCCCCTACTAGCGGGGGGCCGGGAGACCCAGTACTTC.

The chain has TRBV2 and TRBJ1-2, with D hard to call. Germline CDR1 and CDR2: SNHLY and FYNNEI. V lost 11 bases and J lost 0, with 10 bases in between. This CDR3 is built from 12 residues. In DNA form, the CDR3 reads TGTGCCGGTTCAATAGCTAACTATGGCTACACCTTC. This sequence encodes CAGSIANYGYTF.